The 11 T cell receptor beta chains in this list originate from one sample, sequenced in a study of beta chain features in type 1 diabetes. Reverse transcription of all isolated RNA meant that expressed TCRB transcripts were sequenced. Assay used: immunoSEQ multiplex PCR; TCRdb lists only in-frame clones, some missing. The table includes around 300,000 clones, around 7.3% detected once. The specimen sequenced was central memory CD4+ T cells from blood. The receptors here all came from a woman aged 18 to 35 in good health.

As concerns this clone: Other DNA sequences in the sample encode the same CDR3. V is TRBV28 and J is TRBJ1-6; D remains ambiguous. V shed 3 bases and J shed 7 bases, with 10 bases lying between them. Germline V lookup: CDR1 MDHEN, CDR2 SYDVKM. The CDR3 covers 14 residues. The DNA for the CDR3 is TGTGCCAGCAGTTTCGGAAGGCAGAATTCACCCCTCCACTTT. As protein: CASSFGRQNSPLHF.

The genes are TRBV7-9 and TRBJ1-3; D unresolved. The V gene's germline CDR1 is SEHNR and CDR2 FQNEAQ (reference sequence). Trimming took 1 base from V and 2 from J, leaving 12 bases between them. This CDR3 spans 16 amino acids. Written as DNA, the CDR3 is TGTGCCAGCAGCTTAGTTGTCACAAGCCCTGGAAACACCATATATTTT. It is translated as CASSLVVTSPGNTIYF. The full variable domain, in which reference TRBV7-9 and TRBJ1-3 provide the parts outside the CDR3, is DTGVSQNPRHKITKRGQNVTFRCDPISEHNRLYWYRQTLGQGPEFLTYFQNEAQLEKSRLLSDRFSAERPKGSFSTLEIQRTEQGDSAMYLCASSLVVTSPGNTIYFGEGSWLTVV.

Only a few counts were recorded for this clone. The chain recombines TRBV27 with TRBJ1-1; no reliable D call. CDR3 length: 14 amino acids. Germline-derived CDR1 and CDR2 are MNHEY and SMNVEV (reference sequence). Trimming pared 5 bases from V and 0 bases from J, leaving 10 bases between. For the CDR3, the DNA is TGTGCCAGCAGTCACCGACGGGTGAACACTGAAGCTTTCTTT. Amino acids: CASSHRRVNTEAFF.

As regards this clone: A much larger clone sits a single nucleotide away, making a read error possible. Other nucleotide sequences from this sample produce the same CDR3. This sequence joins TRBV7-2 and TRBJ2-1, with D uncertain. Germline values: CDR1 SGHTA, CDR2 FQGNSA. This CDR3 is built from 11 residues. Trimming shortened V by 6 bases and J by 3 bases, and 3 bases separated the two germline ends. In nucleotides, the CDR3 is TGTGCCAGCAGTTACTACAATGAGCAGTTCTTC. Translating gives CASSYYNEQFF. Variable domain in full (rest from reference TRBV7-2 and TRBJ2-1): GAGVSQSPSNKVTEKGKDVELRCDPISGHTALYWYRQSLGQGLEFLIYFQGNSAPDKSGLPSDRFSAERTGGSVSTLTIQRTQQEDSAVYLCASSYYNEQFFGPGTRLTVL.

CDR3 DNA: TGTGCCAGCAGCCCAACCCCCCGGGGACCCACAGATACGCAGTATTTT. Encoded protein: CASSPTPRGPTDTQYF. This chain uses TRBV7-3 with TRBJ2-3, with D perhaps given as TRBD1 or TRBD2 (5 bases each). The ends were cut back, 5 bases at V and 2 bases at J, with 17 bases in the middle. Germline CDR1 SGHTA, CDR2 FQGTGA. The length of the CDR3 is 16 residues.

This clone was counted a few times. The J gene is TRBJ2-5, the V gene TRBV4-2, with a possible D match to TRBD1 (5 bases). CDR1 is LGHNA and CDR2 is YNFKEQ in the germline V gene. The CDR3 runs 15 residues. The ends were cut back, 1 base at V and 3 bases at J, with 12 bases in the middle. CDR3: CASSQARQPKETQYF. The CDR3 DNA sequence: TGTGCCAGCAGCCAAGCCCGACAGCCTAAAGAGACCCAGTACTTC.

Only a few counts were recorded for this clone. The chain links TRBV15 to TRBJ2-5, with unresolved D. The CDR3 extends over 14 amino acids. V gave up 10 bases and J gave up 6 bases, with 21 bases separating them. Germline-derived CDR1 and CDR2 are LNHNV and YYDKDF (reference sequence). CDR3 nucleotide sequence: TGTGCCATCTCCGCGGCTCCATCCGGTCAGACCCAGTACTTC. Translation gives CAISAAPSGQTQYF.

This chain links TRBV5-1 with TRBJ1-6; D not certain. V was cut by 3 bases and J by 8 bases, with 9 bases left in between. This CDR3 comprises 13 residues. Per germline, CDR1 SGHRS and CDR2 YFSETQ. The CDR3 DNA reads TGCGCCAGCAGCTACCGATGGGATTCACCCCTCCACTTT. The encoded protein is CASSYRWDSPLHF.

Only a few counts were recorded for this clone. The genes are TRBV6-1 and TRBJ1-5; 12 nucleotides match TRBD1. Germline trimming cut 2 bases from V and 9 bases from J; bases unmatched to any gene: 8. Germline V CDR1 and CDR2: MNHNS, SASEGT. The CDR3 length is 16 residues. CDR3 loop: CASSELGTGGKGPQHF. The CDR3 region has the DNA TGTGCCAGCAGTGAACTCGGGACAGGGGGCAAGGGGCCCCAGCATTTT.

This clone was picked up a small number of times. Here the CDR3 DNA reads TGTGCCAGCAGCCCTAGCGTTGGGACAGCCGGGGGCTACACCTTC. Its protein product is CASSPSVGTAGGYTF. The chain has TRBV6-5 and TRBJ1-2; 7 bases are shared with TRBD1. The V segment lost 6 bases and the J segment 8 bases; nucleotides outside the gene matches: 15. This CDR3 contains 15 residues. CDR1 and CDR2 (germline): MNHEY, SVGAGI.

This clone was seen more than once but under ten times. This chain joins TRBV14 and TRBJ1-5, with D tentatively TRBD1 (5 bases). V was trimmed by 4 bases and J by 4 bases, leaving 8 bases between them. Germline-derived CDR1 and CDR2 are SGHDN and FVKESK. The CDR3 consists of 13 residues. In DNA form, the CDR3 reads TGTGCCAGCAGCCGGGGCTCTAATCAGCCCCAGCATTTT. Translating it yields CASSRGSNQPQHF.